A selection of T cell receptor beta chains follows, all from one sample in a study of T cell responses to AZD1222 COVID-19 vaccine. Sequencing was performed with immunoSEQ multiplex PCR; in TCRdb, only in-frame clones are kept and a portion is missing. Here the sample spans 150,000 to 200,000 clones, around 92% being singletons. The input for sequencing was peripheral blood, taken 28 days after the second AZD1222 dose. These receptors all come from an adult who received the AZD1222 COVID-19 vaccine. Both conserved end residues are part of each CDR3. D genes are given only for firm matches. The listing skips clone size in some rows; elsewhere it reads once, few, many or a size class.

clone_size: -; j_call: TRBJ2-1; d_call: TRBD2; v_call: TRBV12-5; cdr3_aa: CASGPGRGSYNEQFF; cdr3_nt: TGTGCTAGTGGCCCGGGGAGGGGCTCCTACAATGAGCAGTTCTTC
clone_size: -; j_call: TRBJ2-3; d_call: -; v_call: TRBV15; cdr3_aa: CATSRDQGDTQYF; cdr3_nt: TGTGCCACCAGCAGAGATCAGGGGGATACGCAGTATTTT
clone_size: -; j_call: TRBJ1-1; d_call: -; v_call: TRBV4-1; cdr3_aa: CASIGQGAYGAMNTEAFF; cdr3_nt: TGCGCCAGCATCGGGCAGGGTGCGTACGGGGCAATGAACACTGAAGCTTTCTTT
clone_size: -; j_call: TRBJ1-2; d_call: -; v_call: TRBV6-1; cdr3_aa: CASSEDLSASLIHYGYTF; cdr3_nt: TGTGCCAGCAGTGAAGATTTGTCGGCCTCCCTGATTCACTATGGCTACACCTTC
clone_size: -; j_call: TRBJ1-2; d_call: -; v_call: TRBV14; cdr3_aa: CASSPSGPRYGYTF; cdr3_nt: TGTGCCAGCAGCCCCTCGGGACCGAGGTATGGCTACACCTTC
clone_size: -; j_call: TRBJ1-6; d_call: -; v_call: TRBV30; cdr3_aa: CAWKQDRPNSPLHF; cdr3_nt: TGTGCCTGGAAACAGGACAGACCTAATTCACCCCTCCACTTT
clone_size: -; j_call: TRBJ2-1; d_call: -; v_call: TRBV3-1/TRBV3-2; cdr3_aa: CASSLRRPYNEQFF; cdr3_nt: TGTGCCAGCAGCCTCAGGCGACCCTACAATGAGCAGTTCTTC
clone_size: -; j_call: TRBJ2-7; d_call: -; v_call: TRBV7-2; cdr3_aa: CASSSQGYEQYF; cdr3_nt: TGTGCCAGCAGCTCACAGGGATACGAGCAGTACTTC
clone_size: few; j_call: TRBJ1-4; d_call: -; v_call: TRBV24-1; cdr3_aa: CATSDLWEQATNEKLFF; cdr3_nt: TGTGCCACCAGTGATTTGTGGGAACAGGCAACTAATGAAAAACTGTTTTTT
clone_size: once; j_call: TRBJ2-1; d_call: -; v_call: TRBV18; cdr3_aa: CASSSDSGEQFF; cdr3_nt: TGTGCCAGCTCCTCGGACTCGGGGGAGCAGTTCTTC
clone_size: -; j_call: TRBJ1-1; d_call: -; v_call: TRBV7-8; cdr3_aa: CASSLSEGKARYATEAFF; cdr3_nt: TGTGCCAGCAGCTTATCGGAGGGTAAGGCACGGTACGCCACTGAAGCTTTCTTT
clone_size: -; j_call: TRBJ2-3; d_call: -; v_call: TRBV28; cdr3_aa: CASSSLPLKDTQYF; cdr3_nt: TGTGCCAGCAGCTCTCTACCATTAAAAGATACGCAGTATTTT
clone_size: -; j_call: TRBJ2-3; d_call: TRBD1; v_call: TRBV6-2/TRBV6-3; cdr3_aa: CASSLTGGWGTDTQYF; cdr3_nt: TGTGCCAGCAGCCTAACAGGGGGCTGGGGCACAGATACGCAGTATTTT
clone_size: -; j_call: TRBJ1-1; d_call: -; v_call: TRBV3-1/TRBV3-2; cdr3_aa: CASSPRRNTEAFF; cdr3_nt: TGTGCCAGCAGCCCCCGCAGGAACACTGAAGCTTTCTTT
clone_size: -; j_call: TRBJ1-1; d_call: TRBD1; v_call: TRBV5-5; cdr3_aa: CASSSSGQGTEAFF; cdr3_nt: TGTGCCAGCAGCTCGTCGGGACAGGGTACTGAAGCTTTCTTT
clone_size: -; j_call: TRBJ1-2; d_call: TRBD1; v_call: TRBV30; cdr3_aa: CAWAVGTGAYGYTF; cdr3_nt: TGTGCCTGGGCTGTCGGGACAGGAGCCTATGGCTACACCTTC
clone_size: once; j_call: TRBJ1-4; d_call: TRBD1; v_call: TRBV5-4; cdr3_aa: CASSLDGTAEEKLFF; cdr3_nt: TGTGCCAGCAGCTTGGATGGGACAGCCGAAGAAAAACTGTTTTTT
clone_size: -; j_call: TRBJ1-4; d_call: -; v_call: TRBV27; cdr3_aa: CASSLTAATNEKLFF; cdr3_nt: TGTGCCAGCAGTTTGACTGCCGCAACTAATGAAAAACTGTTTTTT
clone_size: -; j_call: TRBJ2-3; d_call: TRBD2; v_call: TRBV5-6; cdr3_aa: CASSLGTSSDTQYF; cdr3_nt: TGTGCCAGCAGCTTGGGGACTAGCTCAGATACGCAGTATTTT
clone_size: -; j_call: TRBJ2-6; d_call: -; v_call: TRBV6-5; cdr3_aa: CASSQGSGANVLTF; cdr3_nt: TGTGCCAGCAGCCAGGGGTCTGGGGCCAACGTCCTGACTTTC
clone_size: -; j_call: TRBJ1-2; d_call: -; v_call: TRBV10-3; cdr3_aa: CAISVGQGDYGYTF; cdr3_nt: TGTGCCATCAGTGTCGGGCAGGGCGACTATGGCTACACCTTC
clone_size: -; j_call: TRBJ1-2; d_call: TRBD1; v_call: TRBV30; cdr3_aa: CAWTRRQGYYGYTF; cdr3_nt: TGTGCCTGGACCCGCCGACAGGGGTACTATGGCTACACCTTC
clone_size: -; j_call: TRBJ2-7; d_call: -; v_call: TRBV7-9; cdr3_aa: CASTGGSYEQYF; cdr3_nt: TGTGCCAGCACCGGAGGGTCCTACGAGCAGTACTTC
clone_size: once; j_call: TRBJ1-2; d_call: -; v_call: TRBV7-6; cdr3_aa: CASSLGGSYGYTF; cdr3_nt: TGTGCCAGCAGCTTAGGGGGATCCTATGGCTACACCTTC
clone_size: -; j_call: TRBJ2-7; d_call: TRBD1; v_call: TRBV10-3; cdr3_aa: CAIRSGTGGTDAHEQYF; cdr3_nt: TGTGCCATCAGATCCGGGACAGGGGGCACTGATGCCCACGAGCAGTACTTC
clone_size: -; j_call: TRBJ2-3; d_call: TRBD1; v_call: TRBV27; cdr3_aa: CASSSWGTGVQDTQYF; cdr3_nt: TGTGCCAGCAGTTCTTGGGGGACAGGGGTTCAGGATACGCAGTATTTT
clone_size: -; j_call: TRBJ1-6; d_call: -; v_call: TRBV5-5; cdr3_aa: CASSLEAGAHSPLHF; cdr3_nt: TGTGCCAGCAGCTTGGAAGCAGGGGCCCATTCACCCCTCCACTTT
clone_size: -; j_call: TRBJ1-1; d_call: TRBD1; v_call: TRBV28; cdr3_aa: CASSDRGMNTEAFF; cdr3_nt: TGTGCCAGCAGCGACAGGGGGATGAACACTGAAGCTTTCTTT